The 9 T cell receptor beta chains listed next were all sequenced from one sample in a study of cytomegalovirus exposure and HLA in healthy donors. Primers: 60 Vbeta forward and 13 Jbeta reverse. Assay used: immunoSEQ multiplex PCR; TCRdb lists only in-frame clones, some missing. The table lists under 150,000 clones, roughly 80% of them singletons. Specimen: PBMCs. The receptors shown here come from a woman in her 40s in good health and CMV-seronegative.

The V and J genes are TRBV9 and TRBJ2-3; TRBD2 might be the D (5 bases). CDR1 is SGDLS, CDR2 YYNGEE, per germline. The CDR3 spans 15 residues. The V end was cut by 0 bases, the J end by 6 bases, with 14 bases between. In DNA form, the CDR3 reads TGTGCCAGCAGCGTAGGCGATTCCCGGAGGGATACGCAGTATTTT. Translation gives CASSVGDSRRDTQYF.

The chain recombines TRBV6-1 with TRBJ1-1, with a tentative D call TRBD1 (5 bases). V lost 6 bases and J 3 bases, leaving 17 bases between the germline ends. From germline, CDR1 is MNHNS and CDR2 SASEGT. The CDR3 runs 15 residues. CDR3 nucleotides: TGTGCCAGCAGCGCTTCTGTGGACAAGGACACTGAAGCTTTCTTT. It translates to CASSASVDKDTEAFF.

The chain joins TRBV5-1 to TRBJ1-1, with D possibly matching TRBD1 (5 bases). CDR3 length: 14 amino acids. Per the germline V gene, CDR1 is SGHRS and CDR2 is YFSETQ. The germline V and J ends were trimmed by 5 bases and 7 bases, with 18 bases remaining between them. CDR3 in DNA: TGCGCCAGCAGACTATTCCCGGCAGACAGTGAAGCTTTCTTT. It translates to CASRLFPADSEAFF. The full variable domain, completed using reference TRBV5-1 and TRBJ1-1, is KAGVTQTPRYLIKTRGQQVTLSCSPISGHRSVSWYQQTPGQGLQFLFEYFSETQRNKGNFPGRFSGRQFSNSRSEMNVSTLELGDSALYLCASRLFPADSEAFFGQGTRLTVV.

The V gene is TRBV9, the J gene TRBJ2-7; 9 nucleotides match TRBD1. Germline V gene lookup returns CDR1 SGDLS and CDR2 YYNGEE. Trimming at V came to 3 bases and at J to 5 bases, leaving 12 bases not matched to a gene. The CDR3 loop spans 16 amino acids. CDR3 DNA sequence: TGTGCCAGCAGCGCTGACAGGGGGGACCCCGGGGACGAGCAGTACTTC. This sequence encodes CASSADRGDPGDEQYF.

This chain connects TRBV28 to TRBJ1-2, with a weak D call TRBD1 (5 bases). The CDR3 is made up of 14 amino acids. The germline gives CDR1 MDHEN, CDR2 SYDVKM. V was pared by 5 bases and J by 3 bases, with 13 bases between. CDR3 residues: CASSIGTVDYGYTF. The CDR3 DNA sequence: TGTGCCAGCAGTATAGGGACTGTCGACTATGGCTACACCTTC.

This clone was seen only a few times. The chain couples TRBV6-5 to TRBJ2-5; 9 bases agree with TRBD2. With 3 bases clipped from V and 5 bases from J, the junction kept 7 bases outside the gene matches. Germline CDR1 MNHEY, CDR2 SVGAGI. The CDR3 is 15 residues long. The CDR3 nucleotides read TGTGCCAGCAGTTATGGGCGGGGGGGCCGGGAGACCCAGTACTTC. Translating it yields CASSYGRGGRETQYF.

This chain uses TRBV29-1 with TRBJ2-5; possibly TRBD1 for D (6 bases). Trimming left V 7 bases short and J 2 bases short, with 11 bases between. The germline gives CDR1 SQVTM, CDR2 ANQGSEA. The CDR3 consists of 12 residues. In DNA form, the CDR3 reads TGCAGCGCTTGGACAGCGCAAGAGACCCAGTACTTC. Residues: CSAWTAQETQYF.

The gene calls are TRBV6-5 and TRBJ2-2; D is perhaps TRBD2 (5 bases). Germline V lookup: CDR1 MNHEY, CDR2 SVGAGI. The V end lost 10 bases, the J end lost 4 bases, and 16 bases lay between the germline ends. The CDR3 is 14 amino acids. The CDR3 DNA reads as TGTGCCACCTACCTTTCGGGGAGCACCGGGGAGCTGTTTTTT. Residues: CATYLSGSTGELFF.

This clone has a handful of counts. The gene calls are TRBV18 and TRBJ2-5, with 9 nucleotides matching TRBD2. This CDR3 has 15 amino acids. Germline values: CDR1 KGHSH, CDR2 LQKENI. V lost 6 bases and J lost 1; bases outside the gene matches: 6. CDR3 in amino acids: CASSSGGGVQETQYF. The DNA of the CDR3 is TGTGCCAGCTCGTCCGGCGGGGGGGTCCAAGAGACCCAGTACTTC.